This TCR beta chain emerged from a study of blood T cell repertoires in COVID-19. Overall study: Sites in the United States, Italy and Spain provided acute and convalescent COVID-19 samples. In each case, the material was cDNA or gDNA derived from T cells, B-cell-depleted T cells, or PBMCs.

V gave up 0 bases and J gave up 0 bases; unmatched junction bases: 1. Per germline, CDR1 LGHDT and CDR2 YNNKEL (reference sequence). The CDR3 has 15 residues. Per the original methods: The authors estimated nucleated cell counts from reference gene primer amplification. TCRdb's table, derived via immunoSEQ multiplex PCR, lists solely in-frame clones and lacks some. The V and J calls and clone size were taken over from that table, and D and trimming were inferred from the DNA. The repertoire holds 200,000 to 250,000 clones, around four fifths seen once, with around 2% in the top ten. This chain joins TRBV3-1 (or the pseudogene TRBV3-2) and TRBJ1-2; 7 bases agree with TRBD1. This clonotype was obtained from a young man who had recovered from COVID-19. The specimen sequenced was peripheral blood. Written as DNA, the CDR3 is TGTGCCAGCAGCCAAGAGGGGACAGCTAACTATGGCTACACCTTC. This translates into CASSQEGTANYGYTF.